These 17 T cell receptor beta chains were all obtained from the same sample, sequenced in a study of type 1 regulatory T cells (dated by TCRdb to the early 2020s). Sequencing relied on an Illumina MiSeq. TCRdb took the public reads, trimmed them with fastp at Q25, ran MiXCR for clone calling and kept in-frame beta chains. Rows matching on CDR3 protein sequence are summarized as one entry with the most common DNA and genes. Recorded for this sample are about 68,000 distinct CDR3 sequences; around 57% of them occurred a single time. In total, the top ten clones hold 6% to 9% of the sample. For these TCRs, the target antigens are not known. The sample consisted of cultured T cells, either the whole culture or a sorted T cell fraction (not recorded which). The sample's cell subset or site label is to be understood as: Tr1-enriched cell product generated in vitro against host alloantigens. These receptors were obtained from a human donor in good health.

This clonotype was found once. The V call is TRBV7-2, the J call TRBJ2-7, with 9 bases matching TRBD1. V gave up 5 bases and J gave up 6 bases; unmatched junction bases: 8. This CDR3 has 14 residues. Per the germline V gene, CDR1 is SGHTA and CDR2 is FQGNSA. The CDR3 region has the DNA TGTGCCAGCAGCCGGCCGGACAGGGGTCGCGAGCAGTACTTC. The encoded protein is CASSRPDRGREQYF. Variable domain in full (rest from reference TRBV7-2 and TRBJ2-7): GAGVSQSPSNKVTEKGKDVELRCDPISGHTALYWYRQSLGQGLEFLIYFQGNSAPDKSGLPSDRFSAERTGGSVSTLTIQRTQQEDSAVYLCASSRPDRGREQYFGPGTRLTVT.

The chain carries TRBV9 and TRBJ2-3, with 10 bases matching TRBD2. This CDR3 spans 16 amino acids. The V and J ends lost 0 bases and 6 bases, in that order; junction bases with no gene match: 7. CDR1 and CDR2 from the germline V gene are SGDLS and YYNGEE. The CDR3 sequence: CASSVATSGTSDTQYF. The CDR3 nucleotides read TGTGCCAGCAGCGTAGCTACTAGCGGGACATCTGATACGCAGTATTTT.

This clonotype was seen a single time. The V call is TRBV27, the J call TRBJ1-2; D is unclear. There are 11 residues in the CDR3. V lost 8 bases to trimming and J lost 7 bases, with 11 bases between them. CDR1 and CDR2 (germline): MNHEY, SMNVEV (reference sequence). The CDR3 spells CASGKVGGYTF. In nucleotides, the CDR3 is TGTGCCAGCGGGAAAGTTGGTGGCTACACCTTC.

This sequence joins TRBV20-1 and TRBJ1-5; no clear D. Per germline, CDR1 DFQATT and CDR2 SNEGSKA (reference sequence). The V end lost 2 bases, the J end lost 1 base, and 3 bases lay between the germline ends. There are 12 residues in the CDR3. The CDR3 DNA follows: TGCAGTGCTAGACAGAGCAATCAGCCCCAGCATTTT. Translation: CSARQSNQPQHF.

The V and J genes are TRBV6-5 and TRBJ2-7; maybe TRBD2 (6 bases). Germline V gene sequence: CDR1 MNHEY, CDR2 SVGAGI. Trimming left V 0 bases short and J 2 bases short, with 14 bases between. This CDR3 has 16 amino acids. The CDR3 spells CASSYSRLGLPYEQYF. CDR3 coding DNA: TGTGCCAGCAGTTACTCTCGCCTGGGACTCCCCTACGAGCAGTACTTC.

The rearrangement links TRBV12-3 or TRBV12-4 to TRBJ2-7; D is possibly TRBD1 (6 bases). The ends were cut back, 3 bases at V and 6 bases at J, with 18 bases in the middle. The CDR3 covers 15 residues. CDR3 nucleotides: TGTGCCAGCAGTTTCCTTTGGGGTCAGGGGAGCGAGCAGTACTTC. Amino acid sequence: CASSFLWGQGSEQYF.

The chain combines TRBV18 with TRBJ2-5, with D hard to call. Germline V gives CDR1 KGHSH, CDR2 LQKENI. The CDR3 loop spans 14 amino acids. The V and J ends lost 6 bases and 7 bases respectively, with 18 bases between them. This CDR3 reads CASSQDPAVRTQYF. The CDR3 coding sequence is TGTGCCAGCTCGCAGGACCCCGCGGTCAGGACCCAGTACTTC.

As to this clonotype: At one boundary the junction diverges from the germline segment, which might be a read error. V gene TRBV4-1 combines with J gene TRBJ2-4; TRBD2 matches at 7 bases. The length of the CDR3 is 14 residues. Per the germline V gene, CDR1 is MGHRA and CDR2 is YSYEKL. The CDR3, as DNA: TGCGCCAGCAACCAAGAAGAGTGGGGGGGCATTCAGTACTTC. Amino acid sequence: CASNQEEWGGIQYF.

V and J are TRBV4-3 and TRBJ2-2; D is unclear. V lost 0 bases to trimming and J lost 3 bases, with 5 bases between them. Per the germline V gene, CDR1 is LGHNA and CDR2 is YSLEER. CDR3 length equals 14 residues. The CDR3 sequence: CASSQDVYTGELFF. CDR3 in DNA: TGCGCCAGCAGCCAAGATGTCTACACCGGGGAGCTGTTTTTT.

The rearrangement joins TRBV5-1 to TRBJ2-2, with 7 bases fitting TRBD2. CDR1 and CDR2 (germline): SGHRS, YFSETQ. J lost 4 bases, V lost 1 base, and 7 bases had no gene match. This CDR3 contains 16 residues. Written as DNA, the CDR3 is TGCGCCAGCAGCTTGAGCCTAGCGGTTAGCACCGGGGAGCTGTTTTTT. Amino acids: CASSLSLAVSTGELFF.

Points on this clonotype: One end of the junction varies from germline; a read error may be responsible. This sequence joins TRBV12-3 or TRBV12-4 and TRBJ1-2; D is perhaps TRBD1 (5 bases). The length of the CDR3 is 15 residues. Here the CDR3 reads CARSLRGPASYGYTF. CDR3 in DNA: TGTGCCAGAAGTTTAAGGGGACCTGCTAGCTATGGCTACACCTTC.

The chain employs TRBV3-1 and TRBJ2-7; 9 bases align to TRBD1. This CDR3 comprises 14 residues. The junction had 4 bases not matched to a gene; V was cut back by 3 bases and J by 4 bases. Germline CDR1 is LGHDT and CDR2 is YNNKEL (reference sequence). The CDR3 spells CASSQAGTGYEQYF. The CDR3 DNA is TGTGCCAGCAGCCAGGCCGGGACAGGGTACGAGCAGTACTTC.

The rearrangement links TRBV3-1 to TRBJ2-1, with D possibly matching TRBD1 (6 bases). Trimming removed 0 bases from V and 4 bases from J, with 13 bases in between. Germline assignment: CDR1 LGHDT and CDR2 YNNKEL (reference sequence). CDR3 length equals 16 residues. The CDR3 DNA follows: TGTGCCAGCAGCCAAGAACCGCGACAGGCATACAATGAGCAGTTCTTC. Residues: CASSQEPRQAYNEQFF.

J is TRBJ2-2 and V is TRBV5-1; D unresolved. V lost 0 bases, J lost 0 bases, and 6 bases lay in between. The germline V gene encodes CDR1 SGHRS and CDR2 YFSETQ. This CDR3 is 15 amino acids long. The CDR3 bases are TGCGCCAGCAGCTTGGTGGTAGCGAACACCGGGGAGCTGTTTTTT. It encodes CASSLVVANTGELFF.

CDR3 nucleotide sequence: TGCGCCAGCAGCGTTGACAGGAGCCAAGAGACCCAGTACTTC. Translated, it gives CASSVDRSQETQYF. V is TRBV5-1 and J is TRBJ2-5; D perhaps matches TRBD1 (6 bases). With 4 bases removed from V and 1 base from J, the gap between germline ends came to 11 bases. This CDR3 is 14 amino acids long. Looked up from germline, CDR1 is SGHRS and CDR2 is YFSETQ.

There are a few counts of this clonotype. The J gene is TRBJ2-4, the V gene TRBV19; D is perhaps TRBD1 (5 bases). CDR3 length: 13 amino acids. Trimming stripped 2 bases from V and 9 bases from J, with 11 bases between. Germline loops: CDR1 LNHDA, CDR2 SQIVND (reference sequence). CDR3 DNA sequence: TGTGCCAGTAGTATATCCAGGGCCGGCATTCAGTACTTC. Residues: CASSISRAGIQYF.

The genes are TRBV20-1 and TRBJ1-5, with 7 bases aligning to TRBD1. Losses at the gene ends were 0 bases for V and 6 bases for J; bases not matched to a gene: 8. This CDR3 is built from 15 residues. From germline, CDR1 is DFQATT and CDR2 SNEGSKA (reference sequence). In DNA, the CDR3 is TGCAGTGCTAGAGATGCAGGGGGTCTTGGTCAGCCCCAGCATTTT. Amino acid sequence: CSARDAGGLGQPQHF.